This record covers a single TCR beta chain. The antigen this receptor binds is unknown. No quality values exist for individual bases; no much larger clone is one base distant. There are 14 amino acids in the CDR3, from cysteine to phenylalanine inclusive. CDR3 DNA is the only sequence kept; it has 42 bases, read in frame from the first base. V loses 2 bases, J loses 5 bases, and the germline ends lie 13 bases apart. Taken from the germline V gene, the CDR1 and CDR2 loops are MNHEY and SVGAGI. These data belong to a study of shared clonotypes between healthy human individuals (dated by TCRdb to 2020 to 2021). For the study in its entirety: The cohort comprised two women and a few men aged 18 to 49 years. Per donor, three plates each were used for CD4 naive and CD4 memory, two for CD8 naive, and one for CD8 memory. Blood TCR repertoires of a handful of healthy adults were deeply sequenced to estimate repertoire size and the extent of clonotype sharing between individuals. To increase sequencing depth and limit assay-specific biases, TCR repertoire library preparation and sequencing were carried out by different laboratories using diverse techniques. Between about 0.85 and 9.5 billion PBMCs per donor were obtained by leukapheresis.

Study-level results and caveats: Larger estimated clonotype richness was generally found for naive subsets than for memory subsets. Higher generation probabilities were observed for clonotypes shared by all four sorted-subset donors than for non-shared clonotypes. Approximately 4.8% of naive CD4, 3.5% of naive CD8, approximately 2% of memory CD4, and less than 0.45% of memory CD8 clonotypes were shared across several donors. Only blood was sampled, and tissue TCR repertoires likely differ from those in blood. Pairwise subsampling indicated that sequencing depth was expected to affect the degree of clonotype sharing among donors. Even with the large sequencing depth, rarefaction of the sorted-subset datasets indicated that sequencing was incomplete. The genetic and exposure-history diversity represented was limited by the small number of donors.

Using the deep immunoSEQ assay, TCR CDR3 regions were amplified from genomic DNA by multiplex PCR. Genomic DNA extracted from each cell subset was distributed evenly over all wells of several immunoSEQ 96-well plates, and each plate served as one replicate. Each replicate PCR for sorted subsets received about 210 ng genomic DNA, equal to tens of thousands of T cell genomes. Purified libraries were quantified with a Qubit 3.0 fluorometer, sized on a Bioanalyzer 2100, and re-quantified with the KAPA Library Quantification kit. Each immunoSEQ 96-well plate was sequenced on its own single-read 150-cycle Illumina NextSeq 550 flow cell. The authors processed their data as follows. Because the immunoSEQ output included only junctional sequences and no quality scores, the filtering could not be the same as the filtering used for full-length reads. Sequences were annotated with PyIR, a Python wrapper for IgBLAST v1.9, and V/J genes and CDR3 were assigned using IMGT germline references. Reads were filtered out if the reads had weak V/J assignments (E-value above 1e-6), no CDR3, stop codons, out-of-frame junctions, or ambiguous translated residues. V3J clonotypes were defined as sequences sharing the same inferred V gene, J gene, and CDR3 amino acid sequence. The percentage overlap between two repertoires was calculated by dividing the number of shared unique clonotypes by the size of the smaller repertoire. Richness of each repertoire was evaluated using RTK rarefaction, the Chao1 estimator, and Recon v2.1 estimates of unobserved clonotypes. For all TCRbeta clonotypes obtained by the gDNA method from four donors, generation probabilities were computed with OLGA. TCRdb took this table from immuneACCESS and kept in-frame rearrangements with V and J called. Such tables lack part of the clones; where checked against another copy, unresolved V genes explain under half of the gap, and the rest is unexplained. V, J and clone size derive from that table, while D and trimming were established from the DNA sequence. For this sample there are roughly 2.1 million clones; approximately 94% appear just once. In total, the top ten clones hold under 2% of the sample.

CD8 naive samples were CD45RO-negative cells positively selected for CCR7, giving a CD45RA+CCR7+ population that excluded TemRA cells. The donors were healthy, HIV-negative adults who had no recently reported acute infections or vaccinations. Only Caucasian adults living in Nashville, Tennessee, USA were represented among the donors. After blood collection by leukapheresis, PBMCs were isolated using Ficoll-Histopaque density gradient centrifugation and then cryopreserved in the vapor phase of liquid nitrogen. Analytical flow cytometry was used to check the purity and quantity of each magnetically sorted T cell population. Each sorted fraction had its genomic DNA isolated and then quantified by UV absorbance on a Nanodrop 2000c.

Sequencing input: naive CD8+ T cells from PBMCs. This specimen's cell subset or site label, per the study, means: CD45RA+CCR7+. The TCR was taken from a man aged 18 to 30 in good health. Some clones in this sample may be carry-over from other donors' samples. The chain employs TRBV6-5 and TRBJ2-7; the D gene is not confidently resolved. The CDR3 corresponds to CASSYTLPGNEQYF. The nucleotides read TGTGCCAGCAGTTACACACTCCCTGGCAACGAGCAGTACTTC.